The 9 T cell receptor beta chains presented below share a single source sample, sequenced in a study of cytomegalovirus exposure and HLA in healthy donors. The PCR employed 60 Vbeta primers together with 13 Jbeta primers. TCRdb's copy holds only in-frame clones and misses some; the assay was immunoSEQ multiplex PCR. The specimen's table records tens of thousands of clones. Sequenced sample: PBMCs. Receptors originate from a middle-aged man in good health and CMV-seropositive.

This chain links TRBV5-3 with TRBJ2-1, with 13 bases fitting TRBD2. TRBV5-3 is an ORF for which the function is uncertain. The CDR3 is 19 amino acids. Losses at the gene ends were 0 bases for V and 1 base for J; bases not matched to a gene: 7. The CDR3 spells CARSLVELAGGPSYNEQFF. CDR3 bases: TGTGCCAGAAGCTTGGTTGAACTAGCGGGAGGGCCATCCTACAATGAGCAGTTCTTC.

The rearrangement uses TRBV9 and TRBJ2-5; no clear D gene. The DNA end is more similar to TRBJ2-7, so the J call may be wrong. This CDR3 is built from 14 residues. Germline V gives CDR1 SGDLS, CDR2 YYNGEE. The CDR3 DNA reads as TGTGCCAGCAGCCCGACACCTTTCTCCTACGAGCAGTACTTC. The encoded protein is CASSPTPFSYEQYF.

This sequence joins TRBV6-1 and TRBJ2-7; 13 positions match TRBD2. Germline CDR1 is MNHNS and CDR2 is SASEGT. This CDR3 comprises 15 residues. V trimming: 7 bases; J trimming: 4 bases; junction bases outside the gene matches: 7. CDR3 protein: CASTTGLAGVYEQYF. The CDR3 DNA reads TGTGCCAGCACCACAGGACTAGCGGGAGTGTACGAGCAGTACTTC.

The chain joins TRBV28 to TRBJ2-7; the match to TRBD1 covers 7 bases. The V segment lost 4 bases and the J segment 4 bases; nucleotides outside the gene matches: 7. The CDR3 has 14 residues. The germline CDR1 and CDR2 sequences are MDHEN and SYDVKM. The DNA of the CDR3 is TGTGCCAGCAGTTCCGGACAGGCCCCGTACGAGCAGTACGTC. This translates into CASSSGQAPYEQYV.

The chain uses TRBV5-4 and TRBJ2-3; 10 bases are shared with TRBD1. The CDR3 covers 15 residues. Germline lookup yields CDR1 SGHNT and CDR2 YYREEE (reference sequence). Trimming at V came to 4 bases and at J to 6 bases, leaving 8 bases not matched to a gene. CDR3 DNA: TGTGCCAGCAGCAGAAGGACAGGGGGATACGATACGCAGTATTTT. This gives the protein CASSRRTGGYDTQYF.

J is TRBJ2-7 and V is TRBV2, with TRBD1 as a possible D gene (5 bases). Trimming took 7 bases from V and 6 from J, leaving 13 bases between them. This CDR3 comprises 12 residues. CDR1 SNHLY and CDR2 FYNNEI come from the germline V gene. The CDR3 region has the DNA TGTGCCAGCAAGGGGAACAGGATCGAGCAGTACGTC. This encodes CASKGNRIEQYV.

CDR3 DNA sequence: TGTGCCAGCAGCTTGGTCGGGACAGGGACAGAAGCTTTCTTT. Its protein product is CASSLVGTGTEAFF. The chain carries TRBV7-9 and TRBJ1-1; 9 bases match TRBD1. Trimming cost V 3 bases and J 8 bases; bases outside gene matches: 7. The CDR3 totals 14 residues. Germline V lookup: CDR1 SEHNR, CDR2 FQNEAQ (reference sequence).

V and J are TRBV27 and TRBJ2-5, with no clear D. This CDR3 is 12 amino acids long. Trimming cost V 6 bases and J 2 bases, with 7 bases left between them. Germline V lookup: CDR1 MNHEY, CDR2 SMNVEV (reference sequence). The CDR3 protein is CASRSVQETQYF. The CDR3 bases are TGTGCCAGCAGATCTGTACAAGAGACCCAGTACTTC.

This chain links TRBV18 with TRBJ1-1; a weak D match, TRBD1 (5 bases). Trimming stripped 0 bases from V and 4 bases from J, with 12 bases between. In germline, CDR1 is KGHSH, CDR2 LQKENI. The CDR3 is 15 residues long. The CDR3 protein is CASSPPSGSGTEAFF. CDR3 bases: TGTGCCAGCTCACCACCTTCAGGGTCGGGCACTGAAGCTTTCTTT.